Shown below are 30 T cell receptor beta chains from a single sample sequenced in a study of blood T cells in healthy people across ages. Primers used in a second PCR of about 7 to 12 cycles were a sample-barcoded 5' primer and a J-beta primer mix. TCRdb analysed the 5' RACE reads with MiXCR anew, one entry per CDR3 protein. The sample yields some 1.5 million distinct CDR3 sequences, 42% seen once. The sample consisted of blood. These receptor sequences come from a woman aged 18-29 years in good health.

This clonotype was counted only a few times. V gene TRBV5-1 combines with J gene TRBJ1-2; TRBD1 might be the D (6 bases). CDR1 and CDR2 (germline): SGHRS, YFSETQ. The length of the CDR3 is 16 residues. V was clipped by 0 bases and J by 8 bases, with 20 bases between them. CDR3 in amino acids: CASSLDLGQPHEGYTF. The DNA of the CDR3 is TGCGCCAGCAGCTTGGATCTAGGACAGCCGCACGAGGGCTACACCTTC.

The CDR3 nucleotides read TGTGCCAGCAGCTTAATTCCGGGACAGGGGAATGAAAAACTGTTTTTT. Translation gives CASSLIPGQGNEKLFF. V gene TRBV7-2 combines with J gene TRBJ1-4; TRBD1 agrees at 10 bases. CDR1 is SGHTA and CDR2 is FQGNSA in the germline V gene. V lost 2 bases to trimming and J lost 5 bases; unmatched junction nucleotides: 5. This CDR3 is 16 amino acids long.

This clonotype was recorded only once. The V and J genes are TRBV11-2 and TRBJ1-5, with D hard to call. The germline CDR1 and CDR2 sequences are SGHAT and FQNNGV. Trimming removed 1 base at V and 3 bases at J, with 7 bases between. The CDR3 extends over 14 amino acids. The CDR3 region is CASSLVGINQPQHF. CDR3 DNA sequence: TGTGCCAGCAGCTTAGTGGGAATCAATCAGCCCCAGCATTTT.

J is TRBJ1-1 and V is TRBV28, with 7 positions matching TRBD1. V dropped 2 bases and J dropped 4; count of bases not matched to a gene: 7. The CDR3 contains 15 residues. Germline V gives CDR1 MDHEN, CDR2 SYDVKM. For the CDR3, the DNA is TGTGCCAGCAGTTTAGGTAGGGGGCTGGCCACTGAAGCTTTCTTT. Translated: CASSLGRGLATEAFF.

This clonotype was seen ten or more times. This rearrangement joins TRBV29-1 to TRBJ2-5; tentative D call: TRBD2 (6 bases). This CDR3 comprises 14 residues. Trimming stripped 4 bases from V and 4 bases from J, with 16 bases between. Germline values: CDR1 SQVTM, CDR2 ANQGSEA. The CDR3 DNA is TGCAGCGTTGGGGATATCGGGAGAGGAGAGACCCAGTACTTC. Residues: CSVGDIGRGETQYF.

This clonotype has ten or more counts. The chain employs TRBV20-1 and TRBJ1-2; D is possibly TRBD1 (5 bases). V gave up 0 bases and J gave up 8 bases, with 13 bases separating them. Germline V gives CDR1 DFQATT, CDR2 SNEGSKA (reference sequence). The CDR3 runs to 13 residues. The chain's CDR3 is CSAREAGRDGYTF. For the CDR3, the DNA is TGCAGTGCTAGAGAGGCTGGCAGGGACGGCTACACCTTC.

This clonotype turned up a few times. The V and J genes are TRBV5-1 and TRBJ2-1, with 15 nucleotides matching TRBD2. V shed 0 bases, J shed 8 bases, and the junction held 3 bases outside the gene matches. Germline V gene lookup returns CDR1 SGHRS and CDR2 YFSETQ. The length of the CDR3 is 16 residues. CDR3 sequence (DNA): TGCGCCAGCAGCTTGGGGACTAGCGGGGGGGCCGATGAGCAGTTCTTC. It yields the protein CASSLGTSGGADEQFF.

At least ten counts were recorded for this clonotype. This chain links TRBV7-2 with TRBJ1-5; no reliable D call. The CDR3 spans 12 residues. Germline CDR1 is SGHTA and CDR2 is FQGNSA. V was pared by 4 bases and J by 4 bases, with 5 bases between. As DNA, the CDR3 is TGTGCCAGCAGCTACCAAAATCAGCCCCAGCATTTT. Amino acids: CASSYQNQPQHF.

V usage is TRBV15 and J usage is TRBJ2-5; D is ambiguous. Per the germline V gene, CDR1 is LNHNV and CDR2 is YYDKDF (reference sequence). CDR3 length equals 14 residues. V was cut by 5 bases and J by 2 bases, with 12 bases left in between. CDR3 DNA: TGTGCCACCAGCCCAAGAGGAACTCAAGAGACCCAGTACTTC. Amino acid sequence: CATSPRGTQETQYF.

The genes are TRBV7-9 and TRBJ1-2; D gene unclear. Trimming took off 5 bases at V and 8 bases at J, with 12 bases between the two ends. CDR1 is SEHNR, CDR2 FQNEAQ, per germline (reference sequence). This CDR3 contains 12 residues. The DNA for the CDR3 is TGTGCCAGCAGCCCATCGGACGGGGGCTACACCTTC. The encoded protein is CASSPSDGGYTF.

The V call is TRBV7-9, the J call TRBJ1-2; 8 bases fit TRBD1. This CDR3 is 15 amino acids long. The V and J ends lost 6 bases and 1 base, in that order; junction bases with no gene match: 7. Germline CDR1 and CDR2: SEHNR and FQNEAQ (reference sequence). DNA for the CDR3: TGTGCCAGCAGGGACGACAGGGGTTTTAACTATGGCTACACCTTC. Protein sequence: CASRDDRGFNYGYTF.

This clonotype was seen more than once but under ten times. The chain employs TRBV29-1 and TRBJ2-3; 7 positions match TRBD1. Germline-derived CDR1 and CDR2 are SQVTM and ANQGSEA. This CDR3 is 14 amino acids long. V trimming: 4 bases; J trimming: 2 bases; junction bases outside the gene matches: 6. Written as DNA, the CDR3 is TGCAGCGTTGGGACAGGCGCCAACACAGATACGCAGTATTTT. Translated, it gives CSVGTGANTDTQYF.

This clonotype was recorded many times. The chain has TRBV5-1 and TRBJ1-4; maybe TRBD1 (6 bases). The CDR3 loop spans 14 amino acids. Trimming took off 7 bases at V and 3 bases at J, with 13 bases between the two ends. The germline gives CDR1 SGHRS, CDR2 YFSETQ. Here the CDR3 reads CASAKGEANEKLFF. The CDR3, as DNA: TGCGCCAGCGCAAAGGGGGAGGCTAATGAAAAACTGTTTTTT.

The V and J genes are TRBV6-5 and TRBJ2-3; D might be TRBD2 (6 bases). Germline-derived CDR1 and CDR2 are MNHEY and SVGAGI. This CDR3 contains 15 residues. V was pared by 0 bases and J by 2 bases, with 9 bases between. The CDR3 sequence is CASSYSAGNTDTQYF. The DNA for the CDR3 is TGTGCCAGCAGTTACTCGGCGGGGAACACAGATACGCAGTATTTT.

The CDR3 loop reads CASSLAQMTYEQYF. In DNA, the CDR3 is TGTGCCAGCAGTTTAGCTCAGATGACCTACGAGCAGTACTTC. The chain couples TRBV12-3 or TRBV12-4 to TRBJ2-7; D call uncertain. Trimming removed 0 bases at V and 2 bases at J, with 8 bases between. CDR3 length: 14 amino acids.

This clonotype was picked up a small number of times. The chain has TRBV7-9 and TRBJ1-1; D is uncertain. Trimming shortened V by 6 bases and J by 0 bases, and 11 bases separated the two germline ends. The CDR3 is 14 residues long. The germline gives CDR1 SEHNR, CDR2 FQNEAQ (reference sequence). DNA of the CDR3: TGTGCCAGCAGGGCGACAAACATGAACACTGAAGCTTTCTTT. It translates to CASRATNMNTEAFF.

The rearrangement joins TRBV6-2 or TRBV6-3 to TRBJ1-2; 9 bases line up with TRBD1. The germline V gene encodes CDR1 MNHEY and CDR2 SVGEGT. This CDR3 has 14 residues. J was trimmed by 6 bases and V by 5 bases; bases with no gene match: 7. This chain's CDR3 is CASSDGGTGNGYTF. The CDR3 bases are TGTGCCAGCAGTGACGGCGGGACAGGGAATGGCTACACCTTC.

This clonotype was seen a few times. This chain links TRBV7-9 with TRBJ2-4; D remains ambiguous. The CDR3 has 15 residues. V shed 5 bases and J shed 0 bases, with 11 bases lying between them. Germline V gene lookup returns CDR1 SEHNR and CDR2 FQNEAQ (reference sequence). The CDR3 DNA is TGTGCCAGCAGCCACCCGATCGGAGCCAAAAACATTCAGTACTTC. This encodes CASSHPIGAKNIQYF.

The chain is built from TRBV18 and TRBJ2-7, with D maybe TRBD2 (6 bases). Germline V CDR1 and CDR2: KGHSH, LQKENI. The CDR3 sequence is 14 residues long. V was pared by 6 bases and J by 5 bases, with 17 bases between. The CDR3 sequence: CASSVGGSRDEQYF. The CDR3 bases are TGTGCCAGCTCGGTCGGAGGGAGTAGGGACGAGCAGTACTTC. Full variable domain (remainder filled in from reference TRBV18 and TRBJ2-7): NAGVMQNPRHLVRRRGQEARLRCSPMKGHSHVYWYRQLPEEGLKFMVYLQKENIIDESGMPKERFSAEFPKEGPSILRIQQVVRGDSAAYFCASSVGGSRDEQYFGPGTRLTVT.

V usage is TRBV4-3 and J usage is TRBJ1-1, with TRBD1 as a possible D gene (5 bases). Germline CDR1 reads LGHNA; CDR2 reads YSLEER. The V and J ends lost 3 bases and 3 bases respectively, with 20 bases between them. The CDR3 has 17 amino acids. Written as DNA, the CDR3 is TGCGCCAGCAGCCAGAGCCGGGACTTTCCGGTCTACACTGAAGCTTTCTTT. The encoded protein is CASSQSRDFPVYTEAFF.

The J gene is TRBJ2-1, the V gene TRBV5-1; TRBD2 matches at 10 bases. The ends lost 0 bases at V and 8 bases at J; junction bases unmatched: 11. CDR1 is SGHRS and CDR2 is YFSETQ in the germline V gene. This CDR3 is 17 amino acids long. The CDR3 spells CASSLVGGTSVEDEQFF. The CDR3 coding sequence is TGCGCCAGCAGCTTGGTAGGAGGGACTAGCGTGGAGGATGAGCAGTTCTTC. The full variable domain, with the rest looked up from reference TRBV5-1 and TRBJ2-1, is KAGVTQTPRYLIKTRGQQVTLSCSPISGHRSVSWYQQTPGQGLQFLFEYFSETQRNKGNFPGRFSGRQFSNSRSEMNVSTLELGDSALYLCASSLVGGTSVEDEQFFGPGTRLTVL.

Written as DNA, the CDR3 is TGCGCCAGCAGCCCGACACCGGGACGGCGAGCTCTCGACTACAATGAGCAGTACTTC. This sequence encodes CASSPTPGRRALDYNEQYF. The chain has TRBV4-1 and TRBJ2-7; the D call may be TRBD1 or TRBD2 (5 bases each). The CDR3 loop spans 19 amino acids. Germline V lookup: CDR1 MGHRA, CDR2 YSYEKL. Trimming removed 4 bases from V and 7 bases from J, with 32 bases in between.

This clonotype was detected a few times. In DNA form, the CDR3 reads TGCAGTGCTACCGACAGGGGAAGGGGCAATGAGCAGTTCTTC. Translation gives CSATDRGRGNEQFF. This chain links TRBV20-1 with TRBJ2-1, with 8 bases identical to TRBD1. Trimming removed 4 bases from V and 6 bases from J; junction bases left unmatched: 8. Germline loops: CDR1 DFQATT, CDR2 SNEGSKA (reference sequence). The CDR3 spans 14 residues.

The chain links TRBV20-1 to TRBJ2-7; 7 bases match TRBD1. Near its end, the DNA agrees better with TRBJ2-4, so the J call may be wrong. Germline V lookup: CDR1 DFQATT, CDR2 SNEGSKA (reference sequence). This CDR3 has 13 amino acids. The CDR3 nucleotides are TGCAGTGCTCGTGGGACAGCCAGAGACATTCAGTACTTC. Encoded protein: CSARGTARDIQYF.

The chain recombines TRBV14 with TRBJ2-1; TRBD1 might be the D (5 bases). From germline, CDR1 is SGHDN and CDR2 FVKESK. This CDR3 has 16 residues. The ends were cut back, 2 bases at V and 0 bases at J, with 11 bases in the middle. In DNA form, the CDR3 reads TGTGCCAGCAGCCAACACCCCCAGGGCTCCTACAATGAGCAGTTCTTC. Encoded protein: CASSQHPQGSYNEQFF.

V gene TRBV6-6 combines with J gene TRBJ1-1, with unresolved D. Germline V gene sequence: CDR1 MNHNY, CDR2 SVGAGI (reference sequence). The V end was cut by 5 bases, the J end by 8 bases, with 12 bases between. The CDR3 is 12 amino acids. CDR3 loop: CASSGRVSEAFF. The CDR3 region has the DNA TGTGCCAGCAGTGGCCGAGTGTCAGAAGCTTTCTTT.

This clonotype was found a few times. The chain recombines TRBV15 with TRBJ2-7; no clear D. The CDR3 sequence is 14 residues long. Germline V CDR1 and CDR2: LNHNV, YYDKDF (reference sequence). With 0 bases removed from V and 0 bases from J, the gap between germline ends came to 6 bases. The CDR3 DNA sequence: TGTGCCACCAGCAGAGATCTTAGCTCCTACGAGCAGTACTTC. It yields the protein CATSRDLSSYEQYF.

The genes are TRBV6-6 and TRBJ2-3; D is undetermined. Germline-derived CDR1 and CDR2 are MNHNY and SVGAGI (reference sequence). The V end lost 2 bases, the J end lost 2 bases, and 8 bases lay between the germline ends. The CDR3 extends over 14 amino acids. The chain's CDR3 is CASSYDILTDTQYF. The CDR3, as DNA: TGTGCCAGCAGTTACGATATCCTCACAGATACGCAGTATTTT.

The chain combines TRBV12-3 or TRBV12-4 with TRBJ1-3; no reliable D call. Trimming removed 3 bases at V and 8 bases at J, with 11 bases between. This CDR3 comprises 13 residues. The CDR3 DNA sequence: TGTGCCAGCAGTTTTCCCCACCGGGACACCATATATTTT. Its protein is CASSFPHRDTIYF.

This sequence joins TRBV3-1 and TRBJ1-4, with D perhaps TRBD1 (6 bases). The CDR3 has 14 amino acids. Trimming took off 4 bases at V and 8 bases at J, with 14 bases between the two ends. Germline CDR1 is LGHDT and CDR2 is YNNKEL (reference sequence). As DNA, the CDR3 is TGTGCCAGCAGCCCGCCAGGGGTCGGGGAAAAACTGTTTTTT. Its translation is CASSPPGVGEKLFF.